The 13 T cell receptor beta chains presented below share a single source sample, sequenced in a study of cytomegalovirus exposure and HLA in healthy donors. PCR employed 60 Vbeta and 13 Jbeta primers. Method: immunoSEQ multiplex PCR; TCRdb's copy keeps in-frame clones and lacks some. The profile shows around 94,000 clones, around 76% of them singletons. The sample was PBMCs. These receptors originate from an older woman in good health and CMV-seropositive.

The gene calls are TRBV27 and TRBJ1-1; D is ambiguous. Germline V gene data show CDR1 as MNHEY and CDR2 as SMNVEV (reference sequence). V dropped 3 bases and J dropped 1 base, with 12 bases sitting between them. This CDR3 is built from 15 residues. The CDR3 here is CASSFLSLGNTEAFF. For the CDR3, the DNA is TGTGCCAGCAGTTTTCTGTCCCTAGGGAACACTGAAGCTTTCTTT.

This sequence joins TRBV9 and TRBJ2-1; D might be TRBD2 (6 bases). This CDR3 is built from 13 residues. V shed 6 bases and J shed 9 bases, with 16 bases lying between them. Germline V gives CDR1 SGDLS, CDR2 YYNGEE. The CDR3 is CASTPGGKGEQFF. As DNA, the CDR3 is TGTGCCAGCACCCCAGGCGGGAAGGGTGAGCAGTTCTTC. Complete variable domain (other parts from reference TRBV9 and TRBJ2-1): DSGVTQTPKHLITATGQRVTLRCSPRSGDLSVYWYQQSLDQGLQFLIQYYNGEERAKGNILERFSAQQFPDLHSELNLSSLELGDSALYFCASTPGGKGEQFFGPGTRLTVL.

The chain links TRBV5-1 to TRBJ2-5; 9 bases are a match to TRBD1. The junction had 5 bases not matched to a gene; V was cut back by 4 bases and J by 4 bases. Germline V CDR1 and CDR2: SGHRS, YFSETQ. The CDR3 is 14 amino acids. The CDR3 is CASSRDRARETQYF. The CDR3, as DNA: TGCGCCAGCAGCCGGGACAGGGCCCGAGAGACCCAGTACTTC.

CDR3 protein: CASSQEVQGYEKLFF. DNA for the CDR3: TGTGCCAGCAGCCAAGAGGTCCAGGGGTATGAAAAACTGTTTTTT. The chain couples TRBV4-2 to TRBJ1-4; the D gene is possibly TRBD1 (6 bases). Trimming pared 0 bases from V and 6 bases from J, leaving 11 bases between. CDR3 size: 15 residues. Germline assignment: CDR1 LGHNA and CDR2 YNFKEQ.

V usage is TRBV20-1 and J usage is TRBJ1-1; D is perhaps TRBD1 (5 bases). Trimming removed 3 bases at V and 4 bases at J, with 6 bases between. This CDR3 is 11 amino acids long. Germline assignment: CDR1 DFQATT and CDR2 SNEGSKA (reference sequence). The CDR3 loop reads CSASQGTEAFF. Here the CDR3 DNA reads TGCAGTGCTAGTCAGGGCACTGAAGCTTTCTTT.

This rearrangement joins TRBV9 to TRBJ2-5, with TRBD2 matching over 8 bases. The CDR3 length is 16 residues. V shed 2 bases and J 4 bases; nucleotides not matched to a gene: 10. The germline gives CDR1 SGDLS, CDR2 YYNGEE. The CDR3 DNA sequence: TGTGCCAGCAGCGTTTCAGCGGGAGAGTTGGGAGAGACCCAGTACTTC. Protein sequence: CASSVSAGELGETQYF. The variable domain in full, completed from reference TRBV9 and TRBJ2-5, reads DSGVTQTPKHLITATGQRVTLRCSPRSGDLSVYWYQQSLDQGLQFLIQYYNGEERAKGNILERFSAQQFPDLHSELNLSSLELGDSALYFCASSVSAGELGETQYFGPGTRLLVL.

The chain combines TRBV27 with TRBJ2-7; TRBD1 matches at 7 bases. The CDR3 spans 14 residues. Looked up from germline, CDR1 is MNHEY and CDR2 is SMNVEV (reference sequence). V gave up 3 bases and J gave up 3 bases; unmatched junction bases: 5. In nucleotides, the CDR3 is TGTGCCAGCAGTTTTGACAGGGATATCTACGAGCAGTACTTC. Protein: CASSFDRDIYEQYF.

The genes are TRBV2 and TRBJ2-5; 11 positions agree with TRBD1. Germline loops: CDR1 SNHLY, CDR2 FYNNEI. CDR3 length equals 14 residues. The V segment lost 6 bases and the J segment 6 bases; nucleotides outside the gene matches: 6. The CDR3 DNA reads as TGTGCCAGCAGCCTAGGACAGGGGGCGCAGACCCAGTACTTC. It encodes CASSLGQGAQTQYF.

J is TRBJ1-2 and V is TRBV27; 8 bases are a match to TRBD1. Looked up from germline, CDR1 is MNHEY and CDR2 is SMNVEV (reference sequence). The V segment lost 6 bases and the J segment 5 bases; nucleotides outside the gene matches: 23. The CDR3 extends over 19 amino acids. Written as DNA, the CDR3 is TGTGCCAGCAGCAAGGCAGGGAGGGACAGGTGGGGGCTAGGGTATGGCTACACCTTC. Residues: CASSKAGRDRWGLGYGYTF.

The chain joins TRBV2 to TRBJ2-1; 10 nucleotides agree with TRBD2. The germline gives CDR1 SNHLY, CDR2 FYNNEI. The CDR3 extends over 13 amino acids. V trimming: 5 bases; J trimming: 6 bases; junction bases outside the gene matches: 1. In nucleotides, the CDR3 is TGTGCCAGCAGTAGCGGGAGGGGCAATGAGCAGTTCTTC. Its translation: CASSSGRGNEQFF.

The chain joins TRBV7-3 to TRBJ1-1; no firm D call. Trimming stripped 1 base from V and 1 base from J, with 7 bases between. Germline CDR1 is SGHTA and CDR2 is FQGTGA. The CDR3 totals 14 residues. In nucleotides, the CDR3 is TGTGCCAGCAGCTTAAACAGTTGGAACACTGAAGCTTTCTTT. This codes for CASSLNSWNTEAFF.

The chain couples TRBV7-3 to TRBJ2-2; D is ambiguous. This CDR3 is 14 amino acids long. V was cut by 0 bases and J by 9 bases, with 11 bases left in between. CDR1 is SGHTA and CDR2 is FQGTGA in the germline V gene. CDR3 sequence: CASSLTFSERELFF. The CDR3 bases are TGTGCCAGCAGCTTAACTTTTTCCGAGAGGGAGCTGTTTTTT.

This chain links TRBV2 with TRBJ2-4; 9 nucleotides line up with TRBD2. CDR3 size: 15 residues. V lost 4 bases, J lost 0 bases, and 1 base stayed unmatched. Germline-derived CDR1 and CDR2 are SNHLY and FYNNEI. The CDR3 bases are TGTGCCAGCAGTGGGACTAGCGTAGCCAAAAACATTCAGTACTTC. Protein product: CASSGTSVAKNIQYF.